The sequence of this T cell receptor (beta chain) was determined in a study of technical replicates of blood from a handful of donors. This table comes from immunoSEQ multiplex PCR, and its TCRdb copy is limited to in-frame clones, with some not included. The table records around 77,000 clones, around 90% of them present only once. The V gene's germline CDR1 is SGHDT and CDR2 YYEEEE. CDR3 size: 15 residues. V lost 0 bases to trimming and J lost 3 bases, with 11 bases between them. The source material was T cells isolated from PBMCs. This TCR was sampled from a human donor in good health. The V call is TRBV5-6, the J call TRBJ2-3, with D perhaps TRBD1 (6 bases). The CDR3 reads CASSLDLGATDTQYF. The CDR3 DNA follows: TGTGCCAGCAGCTTGGACCTGGGGGCTACAGATACGCAGTATTTT.